These 30 T cell receptor beta chains share one sample of origin, sequenced in a study of blood T cell repertoires in COVID-19. Data came from immunoSEQ multiplex PCR; TCRdb stores just in-frame clones and leaves some out. The sample carries roughly 200,000 clones, 80% to 85% recorded once. The sequenced sample consisted of peripheral blood. These receptors originate from a man between 50 and 59 years old with active or convalescent COVID-19.

This rearrangement joins TRBV19 to TRBJ2-7; the match to TRBD1 covers 9 bases. The CDR3 has 15 residues. The germline gives CDR1 LNHDA, CDR2 SQIVND (reference sequence). V lost 10 bases and J lost 1; bases outside the gene matches: 11. CDR3 in amino acids: CATSTPGQGSYEQYF. The CDR3 DNA reads as TGTGCCACCTCCACCCCGGGACAGGGATCCTACGAGCAGTACTTC.

This clone has more than one count but fewer than ten. The gene calls are TRBV29-1 and TRBJ1-2, with 7 bases lining up with TRBD1. The CDR3 covers 13 residues. Germline CDR1 reads SQVTM; CDR2 reads ANQGSEA. V was pared by 2 bases and J by 2 bases, with 2 bases of the junction left unmatched. CDR3 in DNA: TGCAGCGTTGAACTGACAGGGAACTATGGCTACACCTTC. It specifies CSVELTGNYGYTF. The full variable domain, completed using reference TRBV29-1 and TRBJ1-2, is SAVISQKPSRDICQRGTSLTIQCQVDSQVTMMFWYRQQPGQSLTLIATANQGSEATYESGFVIDKFPISRPNLTFSTLTVSNMSPEDSSIYLCSVELTGNYGYTFGSGTRLTVV.

J is TRBJ1-5 and V is TRBV5-6; D gene unclear. V was clipped by 0 bases and J by 1 base, with 5 bases between them. Germline V gene sequence: CDR1 SGHDT, CDR2 YYEEEE. This CDR3 has 14 residues. As DNA, the CDR3 is TGTGCCAGCAGCTTGGGGCGGAGCAATCAGCCCCAGCATTTT. Amino acid sequence: CASSLGRSNQPQHF.

The J gene is TRBJ2-1, the V gene TRBV7-9; TRBD2 matches at 7 bases. CDR3 length equals 15 residues. Germline-derived CDR1 and CDR2 are SEHNR and FQNEAQ (reference sequence). V was clipped by 4 bases and J by 0 bases; unmatched bases: 3. The CDR3 reads CASSSRGNSYNEQFF. CDR3 sequence (DNA): TGTGCCAGCAGCTCGCGGGGGAACTCCTACAATGAGCAGTTCTTC.

The chain joins TRBV19 to TRBJ1-5, with D tentatively TRBD1 (5 bases). This CDR3 contains 15 residues. The germline V gene encodes CDR1 LNHDA and CDR2 SQIVND (reference sequence). V was shortened by 1 base and J by 0 bases, with 7 bases between the two germline ends. In nucleotides, the CDR3 is TGTGCCAGTAGTATAGGGGGACTTAGCAATCAGCCCCAGCATTTT. Translating it yields CASSIGGLSNQPQHF.

J is TRBJ2-1 and V is TRBV3-1 (or the pseudogene TRBV3-2); 12 bases are a match to TRBD1. Looked up from germline, CDR1 is LGHDT and CDR2 is YNNKEL (reference sequence). V lost 4 bases, J lost 6 bases, and 10 bases stayed unmatched. This CDR3 has 17 amino acids. The CDR3 DNA follows: TGTGCCAGCAGCCTAAAGGGCGGGACAGGGGGCTTCAATGAGCAGTTCTTC. Its protein is CASSLKGGTGGFNEQFF.

The genes are TRBV6-2 or TRBV6-3 and TRBJ2-1, with TRBD1 matching over 9 bases. Per the germline V gene, CDR1 is MNHEY and CDR2 is SVGEGT. This CDR3 comprises 17 residues. The J segment lost 2 bases and the V segment lost 2 bases, leaving 7 bases of the junction unmatched. In nucleotides, the CDR3 is TGTGCCAGCAGTTACGCAGGAGGGACAGGGCCCTACAATGAGCAGTTCTTC. Translating it yields CASSYAGGTGPYNEQFF.

J is TRBJ2-7 and V is TRBV4-2; 7 positions agree with TRBD2. Per the germline V gene, CDR1 is LGHNA and CDR2 is YNFKEQ. The trim removed 3 bases at V and 5 bases at J, leaving 7 bases unmatched. The CDR3 has 14 residues. The CDR3 bases are TGTGCCAGCAGCCACCCCGGGGGAGGGCACGAGCAGTACTTC. Translation gives CASSHPGGGHEQYF.

V and J are TRBV6-1 and TRBJ1-2; the D is unclear. Trimming left V 2 bases short and J 5 bases short, with 18 bases between. This CDR3 is 16 amino acids long. Germline CDR1 is MNHNS and CDR2 is SASEGT. The CDR3 sequence is CASSENGRRHVYGYTF. The CDR3 nucleotides read TGTGCCAGCAGTGAAAATGGCAGGAGGCACGTTTATGGCTACACCTTC.

The chain recombines TRBV29-1 with TRBJ2-4, with D perhaps matching TRBD2 (6 bases). The CDR3 spans 14 residues. Trimming stripped 6 bases from V and 1 base from J, with 13 bases between. CDR1 SQVTM and CDR2 ANQGSEA come from the germline V gene. The CDR3 is CSVAPEGAKNIQYF. The CDR3 nucleotides are TGCAGCGTCGCCCCGGAGGGGGCCAAAAACATTCAGTACTTC.

The gene calls are TRBV7-9 and TRBJ1-1, with 8 bases that match TRBD1. This CDR3 is built from 17 residues. Per the germline V gene, CDR1 is SEHNR and CDR2 is FQNEAQ (reference sequence). After removal of 5 bases from V and 1 base from J, the junction contained 12 bases not matched to a gene. CDR3 bases: TGTGCCAGCAGCCTCCAGAGACAGGGGTCGAGGAACACTGAAGCTTTCTTT. It codes for CASSLQRQGSRNTEAFF.

The chain recombines TRBV7-7 with TRBJ1-1, with D tentatively TRBD1 (5 bases). Germline V gene sequence: CDR1 SSHAT, CDR2 FNYEAQ (reference sequence). The CDR3 is made up of 17 amino acids. The V gene lost 3 bases and the J gene lost 6 bases, with 23 bases spanning the gap. The CDR3 reads CASSLQGALGSKAEAFF. CDR3 DNA: TGTGCCAGCAGCTTGCAGGGCGCCCTCGGATCCAAGGCTGAAGCTTTCTTT. The full variable domain, completed using reference TRBV7-7 and TRBJ1-1, is GAGVSQSPRYKVTKRGQDVTLRCDPISSHATLYWYQQALGQGPEFLTYFNYEAQPDKSGLPSDRFSAERPEGSISTLTIQRTEQRDSAMYRCASSLQGALGSKAEAFFGQGTRLTVV.

This chain uses TRBV4-1 with TRBJ2-4; 7 bases align to TRBD2. The CDR3 is 13 amino acids. Germline V gene sequence: CDR1 MGHRA, CDR2 YSYEKL. V lost 1 base, J lost 6 bases, and 0 bases stayed unmatched. The DNA of the CDR3 is TGCGCCAGCAGCCAAGCGGGGGGAAACATTCAGTACTTC. It translates to CASSQAGGNIQYF.

The chain combines TRBV20-1 with TRBJ2-5, with D maybe TRBD2 (6 bases). Looked up from germline, CDR1 is DFQATT and CDR2 is SNEGSKA (reference sequence). Between the trimmed V and J ends, which lost 3 bases and 4 bases, there was a span of 24 bases. The CDR3 is 17 residues long. The CDR3 coding sequence is TGCAGTGCTAGTCAAATTCCGGGACCCCGGGGGTTAGAGACCCAGTACTTC. Translation: CSASQIPGPRGLETQYF.

This chain joins TRBV7-2 and TRBJ2-3; 14 bases are a match to TRBD2. The CDR3 totals 16 residues. Germline CDR1 reads SGHTA; CDR2 reads FQGNSA. The V gene end was trimmed by 3 bases and the J gene end by 2 bases; junction bases not matched to a gene: 1. Written as DNA, the CDR3 is TGTGCCAGCAGCTTGACTAGCGGGGGGGTCACAGATACGCAGTATTTT. As protein: CASSLTSGGVTDTQYF. Full variable domain (outside the CDR3, taken from reference TRBV7-2 and TRBJ2-3): GAGVSQSPSNKVTEKGKDVELRCDPISGHTALYWYRQSLGQGLEFLIYFQGNSAPDKSGLPSDRFSAERTGGSVSTLTIQRTQQEDSAVYLCASSLTSGGVTDTQYFGPGTRLTVL.

The chain carries TRBV4-1 and TRBJ2-7; D is unresolved. CDR1 is MGHRA and CDR2 is YSYEKL in the germline V gene. V shed 1 base and J shed 7 bases, with 8 bases lying between them. The CDR3 length is 12 residues. CDR3 DNA sequence: TGCGCCAGCAGCCAAGGGTTGAGGGAGCAGTACTTC. Protein product: CASSQGLREQYF.

This sequence joins TRBV10-1 and TRBJ1-1; D gene unclear. Germline CDR1 WNHNN, CDR2 SYGVQD (reference sequence). V shed 4 bases and J shed 7 bases, with 7 bases lying between them. The CDR3 sequence is 11 residues long. The CDR3 protein is CASSVASEAFF. CDR3 coding DNA: TGCGCCAGCAGTGTAGCCAGTGAAGCTTTCTTT.

The chain links TRBV9 to TRBJ1-1; D not resolved. The length of the CDR3 is 15 residues. Trimming stripped 0 bases from V and 5 bases from J, with 14 bases between. The germline CDR1 and CDR2 sequences are SGDLS and YYNGEE. CDR3 nucleotide sequence: TGTGCCAGCAGCGTAGAACACCGAGGGAGGACTGAAGCTTTCTTT. This codes for CASSVEHRGRTEAFF.

V usage is TRBV19 and J usage is TRBJ2-3; perhaps TRBD1 as D (5 bases). Germline assignment: CDR1 LNHDA and CDR2 SQIVND (reference sequence). The CDR3 has 16 amino acids. Trimming cost V 5 bases and J 0 bases, with 15 bases left between them. CDR3 DNA sequence: TGTGCCAGTAGTGTCACAGGTGTCCATAGCACAGATACGCAGTATTTT. This translates into CASSVTGVHSTDTQYF.

This clone has a single count. V is TRBV23-1 and J is TRBJ2-7; 13 nucleotides line up with TRBD2. TRBV23-1 is an ORF for which the function is uncertain. Germline trimming cut 3 bases from V and 4 bases from J; bases unmatched to any gene: 6. This CDR3 spans 16 amino acids. CDR3 region: CASSHLTSGGAYEQYF. The CDR3 nucleotides are TGCGCCAGCAGTCACCTTACTAGCGGGGGGGCTTACGAGCAGTACTTC.

The chain is built from TRBV2 and TRBJ2-5; 10 positions match TRBD2. Germline CDR1 SNHLY, CDR2 FYNNEI. The CDR3 sequence is 14 residues long. With 7 bases clipped from V and 5 bases from J, the junction kept 7 bases outside the gene matches. The DNA for the CDR3 is TGTGCCAGCACGGCTAGCGGGGGCCGTGAGACCCAGTACTTC. It translates to CASTASGGRETQYF.

This clone was detected a few times. The chain is built from TRBV28 and TRBJ1-5; TRBD1 might be the D (6 bases). Germline values: CDR1 MDHEN, CDR2 SYDVKM. The ends were cut back, 5 bases at V and 7 bases at J, with 18 bases in the middle. This CDR3 spans 15 amino acids. CDR3 in amino acids: CASSDPQGYGQPQHF. The CDR3 bases are TGTGCCAGCAGTGATCCTCAGGGGTACGGCCAGCCCCAGCATTTT.

The chain combines TRBV3-1 (or the pseudogene TRBV3-2) with TRBJ2-7; 7 positions agree with TRBD1. The CDR3 runs to 14 residues. Per germline, CDR1 LGHDT and CDR2 YNNKEL (reference sequence). The J segment lost 2 bases and the V segment lost 4 bases, leaving 5 bases of the junction unmatched. CDR3 bases: TGTGCCAGCAGCCTAGACAGGGTTACCTACGAGCAGTACTTC. Protein sequence: CASSLDRVTYEQYF.

This chain links TRBV30 with TRBJ2-7; 8 nucleotides align to TRBD1. The CDR3 has 14 amino acids. CDR1 is GTSNPN and CDR2 is SVGIG in the germline V gene (reference sequence). V lost 2 bases, J lost 5 bases, and 8 bases stayed unmatched. The CDR3 loop reads CAWSNGQGLDEQYF. The DNA of the CDR3 is TGTGCCTGGAGTAATGGACAGGGATTGGACGAGCAGTACTTC.

This sequence joins TRBV7-6 and TRBJ1-2, with a possible D match to TRBD1 (6 bases). CDR1 SGHVS and CDR2 FNYEAQ come from the germline V gene. V lost 5 bases to trimming and J lost 5 bases, with 21 bases between them. CDR3 length: 16 amino acids. The CDR3 region has the DNA TGTGCCAGCAGCGCCGAAACCGTGCAGGGGAATTATGGCTACACCTTC. Its translation is CASSAETVQGNYGYTF.

The V gene is TRBV14, the J gene TRBJ2-7; D remains ambiguous. In germline, CDR1 is SGHDN, CDR2 FVKESK. The CDR3 has 14 residues. The V gene lost 4 bases and the J gene lost 0 bases, with 10 bases spanning the gap. CDR3 in DNA: TGTGCCAGCAGCCGATCCTCCGGCTCCTACGAGCAGTACTTC. Its protein product is CASSRSSGSYEQYF.

V usage is TRBV30 and J usage is TRBJ2-2; 11 nucleotides agree with TRBD1. The CDR3 totals 14 residues. Looked up from germline, CDR1 is GTSNPN and CDR2 is SVGIG (reference sequence). The ends lost 3 bases at V and 6 bases at J; junction bases unmatched: 3. The CDR3, as DNA: TGTGCCTGGAGCCGGACAGGGGGCCCCGGGGAGCTGTTTTTT. Translated: CAWSRTGGPGELFF.

The CDR3 is CASSRGGGYNEQFF. CDR3 nucleotides: TGTGCCAGCTCACGAGGGGGCGGTTACAATGAGCAGTTCTTC. The chain has TRBV7-3 and TRBJ2-1; 7 positions match TRBD1. V was clipped by 8 bases and J by 4 bases; unmatched bases: 8. CDR3 size: 14 residues. Germline V gives CDR1 SGHTA, CDR2 FQGTGA.

V usage is TRBV3-1 (or the pseudogene TRBV3-2) and J usage is TRBJ2-3; 11 bases align to TRBD2. Trimming removed 2 bases from V and 0 bases from J; junction bases left unmatched: 4. This CDR3 contains 17 residues. CDR1 and CDR2 (germline): LGHDT, YNNKEL (reference sequence). CDR3 nucleotide sequence: TGTGCCAGCAGCCAAATGGGACTAGCGGTGAGCACAGATACGCAGTATTTT. This encodes CASSQMGLAVSTDTQYF.

The chain is built from TRBV7-3 and TRBJ2-2; tentatively, D is TRBD1 (6 bases). V lost 5 bases to trimming and J lost 0 bases, with 10 bases between them. The CDR3 has 15 residues. Germline CDR1 and CDR2: SGHTA and FQGTGA. The CDR3 here is CASSPDSTNTGELFF. CDR3 DNA: TGTGCCAGCAGCCCGGACAGTACGAACACCGGGGAGCTGTTTTTT. Complete variable domain (other parts from reference TRBV7-3 and TRBJ2-2): GAGVSQTPSNKVTEKGKYVELRCDPISGHTALYWYRQSLGQGPEFLIYFQGTGAADDSGLPNDRFFAVRPEGSVSTLKIQRTERGDSAVYLCASSPDSTNTGELFFGEGSRLTVL.